Presented here are 8 T cell receptor beta chains from one specimen sequenced in a study of CD8 T cells in Susac syndrome. Reverse transcription used about 0.45 to 1 ug RNA and random hexamers. TCRdb reprocessed the immunoSEQ multiplex PCR reads with MiXCR, giving one entry per CDR3 protein. The repertoire holds 150,000 or so distinct CDR3 sequences, with 93% as singletons. Specimen: CD4+ T cells from PBMCs. The receptor source for this set is a human donor in good health.

The chain couples TRBV5-6 to TRBJ2-3, with D perhaps TRBD1 (5 bases). This CDR3 comprises 16 residues. Trimming shortened V by 0 bases and J by 3 bases, and 14 bases separated the two germline ends. Germline V lookup: CDR1 SGHDT, CDR2 YYEEEE. DNA of the CDR3: TGTGCCAGCAGCTTGGCCTATCTGACAGCGACAGATACGCAGTATTTT. Protein product: CASSLAYLTATDTQYF. Looking up the rest from reference TRBV5-6 and TRBJ2-3 gives the full variable domain: DAGVTQSPTHLIKTRGQQVTLRCSPKSGHDTVSWYQQALGQGPQFIFQYYEEEERQRGNFPDRFSGHQFPNYSSELNVNALLLGDSALYLCASSLAYLTATDTQYFGPGTRLTVL.

The CDR3, as DNA: TGTGCCAGCAGCATTGGACGTCAAGAGACCCAGTACTTC. It translates to CASSIGRQETQYF. This rearrangement joins TRBV7-2 to TRBJ2-5; unclear D gene. The V end was cut by 5 bases, the J end by 2 bases, with 9 bases between. CDR1 and CDR2 (germline): SGHTA, FQGNSA. The CDR3 runs to 13 residues.

This chain links TRBV29-1 with TRBJ1-2; no reliable D call. The CDR3 totals 12 residues. The germline V and J ends were trimmed by 6 bases and 5 bases, with 13 bases remaining between them. Germline V CDR1 and CDR2: SQVTM, ANQGSEA. The CDR3 here is CSVGPGAYGYTF. The CDR3 coding sequence is TGCAGCGTCGGTCCGGGAGCTTATGGCTACACCTTC.

The V gene is TRBV7-9, the J gene TRBJ1-2; 7 nucleotides agree with TRBD1. V trimming: 5 bases; J trimming: 7 bases; junction bases outside the gene matches: 10. This CDR3 comprises 14 residues. Germline V gives CDR1 SEHNR, CDR2 FQNEAQ (reference sequence). The CDR3 region is CASSKPQGKRGYTF. CDR3 nucleotides: TGTGCCAGCAGCAAACCACAGGGGAAGCGTGGCTACACCTTC.

The V call is TRBV16, the J call TRBJ1-3; 7 positions match TRBD1. The V and J ends lost 7 bases and 5 bases, in that order; junction bases with no gene match: 5. Germline V lookup: CDR1 KGHSY, CDR2 FQNENV. This CDR3 region has 13 residues. Written as DNA, the CDR3 is TGTGCCAGCATCGAGACAGGGCGAAACACCATATATTTT. Protein product: CASIETGRNTIYF.

The chain combines TRBV6-2 or TRBV6-3 with TRBJ2-3; no firm D call. Per germline, CDR1 MNHEY and CDR2 SVGEGT. Trimming took 2 bases from V and 4 from J, leaving 4 bases between them. The CDR3 length is 12 residues. The CDR3 region is CASSYLPDTQYF. The DNA for the CDR3 is TGTGCCAGCAGTTACCTCCCAGATACGCAGTATTTT.

The chain links TRBV7-9 to TRBJ2-5; 11 positions agree with TRBD2. The CDR3 is made up of 16 amino acids. CDR1 is SEHNR and CDR2 is FQNEAQ in the germline V gene (reference sequence). V shed 1 base and J 5 bases; nucleotides not matched to a gene: 6. CDR3 protein: CASSLVLGLAEETQYF. The CDR3 coding sequence is TGTGCCAGCAGCTTAGTTCTGGGACTAGCGGAGGAGACCCAGTACTTC.

The gene calls are TRBV6-6 and TRBJ1-2, with 9 positions matching TRBD1. The germline CDR1 and CDR2 sequences are MNHNY and SVGAGI (reference sequence). The ends lost 5 bases at V and 5 bases at J; junction bases unmatched: 6. The CDR3 sequence is 14 residues long. The CDR3 spells CASSQGQGGYGYTF. CDR3 bases: TGTGCCAGCAGTCAGGGACAGGGAGGATATGGCTACACCTTC.